The 9 T cell receptor beta chains presented below share a single source sample, sequenced in a study of monozygotic twins with inflammatory bowel disease. TCRdb re-called the 5' RACE reads and catalogs CDR3 proteins one per entry, DNA excluded. The sample data list roughly 120,000 distinct CDR3 sequences. The specimen sequenced was blood. These receptors were obtained from a human donor with ulcerative colitis or Crohn's disease, or a healthy co-twin of an affected twin (not recorded which).

The chain uses TRBV6-2 or TRBV6-3 and TRBJ2-7; TCRdb calls TRBD2, which cannot be checked without DNA. This CDR3 is 20 amino acids long. In germline, CDR1 is MNHEY, CDR2 SVGEGT. The CDR3 here is CASSYSIASGRSLNSYEQYF.

The V call is TRBV19, the J call TRBJ1-1. CDR3 size: 13 residues. Per the germline V gene, CDR1 is LNHDA and CDR2 is SQIVND (reference sequence). The chain's CDR3 is CASSINGNTEAFF.

The V call is TRBV2, the J call TRBJ2-4; no DNA is available, so the TRBD1 call from TCRdb remains unchecked. The CDR3 contains 13 residues. Per germline, CDR1 SNHLY and CDR2 FYNNEI. CDR3 protein: CASSPQGENIQYF.

This CDR3 is CASSYSWGSSYNSPLHF. The chain employs TRBV6-5 and TRBJ1-6; TCRdb returns TRBD1, unconfirmable since there is no DNA. CDR3 length equals 17 residues. CDR1 and CDR2 from the germline V gene are MNHEY and SVGAGI.

This sequence joins TRBV7-2 and TRBJ1-4. The CDR3 is 14 amino acids. Per the germline V gene, CDR1 is SGHTA and CDR2 is FQGNSA. CDR3: CASSLPTVNEKLFF.

The CDR3 is CASSMDRAGYNEQFF. This sequence joins TRBV19 and TRBJ2-1; TCRdb designates TRBD2, a call that cannot be tested without DNA. The CDR3 sequence is 15 residues long. Germline values: CDR1 LNHDA, CDR2 SQIVND (reference sequence).

The V call is TRBV18, the J call TRBJ2-7; TCRdb's D gene call, TRBD1, goes unchecked for lack of DNA. The CDR3 extends over 13 amino acids. Looked up from germline, CDR1 is KGHSH and CDR2 is LQKENI. The CDR3 spells CASSPDGGRVQYF.

The rearrangement joins TRBV3-1 to TRBJ2-1; TCRdb lists TRBD2, though no DNA is available to test this call. Germline CDR1 reads LGHDT; CDR2 reads YNNKEL (reference sequence). This CDR3 is 18 amino acids long. CDR3 protein: CASSQVRRASGMEGEQFF.

This chain uses TRBV3-1 with TRBJ1-1. CDR3 length equals 17 residues. In germline, CDR1 is LGHDT, CDR2 YNNKEL (reference sequence). The CDR3 loop reads CASSQERVARWDTEAFF.